This T cell receptor beta chain was retrieved from a study of T-cell reconstitution after alpha-beta-depleted transplantation in children. During its preparation, the TCRbeta library received unique molecular identifiers. TCRdb called the PCR reads again in MiXCR, with one record for every CDR3 protein. In the table there are about 640,000 distinct CDR3 sequences, approximately 16% of which are singletons. In its sample, this clonotype was seen many times. This sequence originates from a human donor who donated a stem cell graft to a child with acute myeloid leukemia. Sequencing was performed on PBMCs from the stem cell graft donor, taken from the stem cell graft.

The CDR3 DNA reads as TGCGCCAGCAGCCTCGCCGGGAACATTCAGTACTTC. Translated: CASSLAGNIQYF. The chain has TRBV5-1 and TRBJ2-4; D gene ambiguous. CDR1 and CDR2 (germline): SGHRS, YFSETQ. V lost 4 bases, J lost 7 bases, and 9 bases lay in between. The CDR3 is 12 amino acids.